This entry is about one T cell receptor beta chain. Its antigen remains unknown. These data belong to a study of T cell responses to AZD1222 COVID-19 vaccine. Study-level findings and limits: The study found vaccine-associated CD4 TCRs spanning spike, dominant at 160-218 and 743-854. Sampled repertoires all dated from after the peak T cell response. Receipt of two AZD1222 doses was followed by a rise in Spike-specific TCR breadth and depth.

Sequencing used immunoSEQ multiplex PCR; TCRdb keeps in-frame clones, though not all of them. The sample shows about 130,000 clones, about 90% of them seen only once. Germline CDR1 is LNHDA and CDR2 is SQIVND (reference sequence). The CDR3 runs to 12 residues. The V end was cut by 3 bases, the J end by 5 bases, with 8 bases between. This TCR was sampled from an adult who received the AZD1222 COVID-19 vaccine. The rearrangement links TRBV19 to TRBJ2-7; no clear D gene. The sequencing here drew on peripheral blood, taken 28 days after the second AZD1222 dose. This chain's CDR3 is CASSIVGNEQYF. CDR3 nucleotide sequence: TGTGCCAGTAGTATTGTGGGGAACGAGCAGTACTTC.